The 12 T cell receptor beta chains below all came from one sample that was sequenced in a study of beta chain features in type 1 diabetes. Study-level findings and limits: All four CD4+ subsets from Type 1 diabetes patients carried moderately but significantly shorter TCRB CDR3s.

Their specific antigens are unknown. Of the isolated RNA, all was reverse transcribed, and so the sequenced material was expressed TCRB transcripts. The protocol was immunoSEQ multiplex PCR, while the TCRdb copy is restricted to in-frame clones and leaves out a portion. Among about 240,000 clones listed, roughly 13% were seen once. Source material: naive CD4+ T cells from blood. These TCRs come from a man aged 30 to 45 with type 1 diabetes.

This clone was seen only a few times. The chain links TRBV25-1 to TRBJ2-6; D is ambiguous. This CDR3 has 16 amino acids. Looked up from germline, CDR1 is MGHDK and CDR2 is SYGVNS. Trimming cost V 5 bases and J 1 base, with 12 bases left between them. CDR3 bases: TGTGCCAGCAGTCAAGCAGGCCGGTCTGGGGCCAACGTCCTGACTTTC. Protein product: CASSQAGRSGANVLTF. Filled out from reference TRBV25-1 and TRBJ2-6, the complete variable domain reads EADIYQTPRYLVIGTGKKITLECSQTMGHDKMYWYQQDPGMELHLIHYSYGVNSTEKGDLSSESTVSRIRTEHFPLTLESARPSHTSQYLCASSQAGRSGANVLTFGAGSRLTVL.

CDR3 in DNA: TGTGCCAGCAGCCCCTCTGCGGCAGGGGACGAGCAGTACTTC. It codes for CASSPSAAGDEQYF. The chain combines TRBV7-6 with TRBJ2-7; perhaps TRBD1 as D (6 bases). Germline lookup yields CDR1 SGHVS and CDR2 FNYEAQ. Trimming stripped 5 bases from V and 5 bases from J, with 16 bases between. The CDR3 has 14 residues.

The gene calls are TRBV4-1 and TRBJ2-3; 10 positions match TRBD1. The CDR3 runs 17 residues. The V segment lost 0 bases and the J segment 4 bases; nucleotides outside the gene matches: 7. Germline CDR1 and CDR2: MGHRA and YSYEKL. For the CDR3, the DNA is TGCGCCAGCAGCCAAGATCGATGGGACAGGGGTCCAGATACGCAGTATTTT. This gives the protein CASSQDRWDRGPDTQYF.

This clone was seen a few times. The J gene is TRBJ1-2, the V gene TRBV5-1; TRBD1 aligns across 9 bases. The trim removed 4 bases at V and 4 bases at J, leaving 8 bases unmatched. Per the germline V gene, CDR1 is SGHRS and CDR2 is YFSETQ. The CDR3 contains 15 residues. The chain's CDR3 is CASSPESTGGYGYTF. DNA of the CDR3: TGCGCCAGCAGCCCCGAATCGACAGGGGGCTATGGCTACACCTTC.

The V and J genes are TRBV6-5 and TRBJ2-1, with a weak D call TRBD1 (6 bases). CDR1 and CDR2 from the germline V gene are MNHEY and SVGAGI. The CDR3 is 13 residues long. The ends were cut back, 9 bases at V and 5 bases at J, with 14 bases in the middle. The CDR3 region has the DNA TGTGCCAGTTTCCGGAAGGGGGACAATGAGCAGTTCTTC. It codes for CASFRKGDNEQFF.

This clone was found a few times. This sequence joins TRBV5-1 and TRBJ2-3; possibly TRBD2 for D (6 bases). With 1 base removed from V and 1 base from J, the gap between germline ends came to 10 bases. The germline V gene encodes CDR1 SGHRS and CDR2 YFSETQ. This CDR3 contains 15 residues. In nucleotides, the CDR3 is TGCGCCAGCAGCTTGTATTCTAGCGGCACAGATACGCAGTATTTT. It encodes CASSLYSSGTDTQYF.

The chain recombines TRBV5-1 with TRBJ1-6, with TRBD1 matching 10 bases. Trimming cost V 4 bases and J 7 bases; bases outside gene matches: 2. The CDR3 consists of 14 residues. The germline V gene has CDR1 SGHRS and CDR2 YFSETQ. In DNA form, the CDR3 reads TGCGCCAGCAGCCCGGACAGGGGGAATTCACCCCTCCACTTT. The encoded protein is CASSPDRGNSPLHF.

This chain links TRBV15 with TRBJ1-1, with D possibly TRBD1 on 6 matching bases. This CDR3 region has 15 residues. Trimming pared 0 bases from V and 1 base from J, leaving 9 bases between. Germline loops: CDR1 LNHNV, CDR2 YYDKDF (reference sequence). CDR3 bases: TGTGCCACCAGCAGAGATCCCAGGGGGAACACTGAAGCTTTCTTT. It codes for CATSRDPRGNTEAFF.

The V call is TRBV18, the J call TRBJ2-6; 10 bases match TRBD1. V lost 5 bases, J lost 2 bases, and 6 bases stayed unmatched. Germline lookup yields CDR1 KGHSH and CDR2 LQKENI. This CDR3 has 17 residues. CDR3 nucleotides: TGTGCCAGCTCATCACGACAGGGGGCGGCTGGGGCCAACGTCCTGACTTTC. This gives the protein CASSSRQGAAGANVLTF. The full variable domain, with the rest looked up from reference TRBV18 and TRBJ2-6, is NAGVMQNPRHLVRRRGQEARLRCSPMKGHSHVYWYRQLPEEGLKFMVYLQKENIIDESGMPKERFSAEFPKEGPSILRIQQVVRGDSAAYFCASSSRQGAAGANVLTFGAGSRLTVL.

In its sample, this clone was seen a few times. The chain joins TRBV19 to TRBJ2-3, with 7 bases lining up with TRBD1. The germline gives CDR1 LNHDA, CDR2 SQIVND (reference sequence). CDR3 length: 14 residues. V was clipped by 7 bases and J by 1 base; unmatched bases: 5. CDR3: CASKDDRGTDTQYF. CDR3 DNA: TGTGCCAGTAAGGACGACAGGGGCACAGATACGCAGTATTTT.

This clone turned up a few times. The V gene is TRBV5-1, the J gene TRBJ2-4; possible D gene TRBD1, 6 bases. The CDR3 has 16 amino acids. V dropped 4 bases and J dropped 3 bases, with 17 bases sitting between them. The V gene's germline CDR1 is SGHRS and CDR2 YFSETQ. CDR3 DNA: TGCGCCAGCAGCCACCGATGGACAGCCCGCAAAAACATTCAGTACTTC. Encoded protein: CASSHRWTARKNIQYF. The variable domain in full, with the rest retrieved from reference TRBV5-1 and TRBJ2-4, is KAGVTQTPRYLIKTRGQQVTLSCSPISGHRSVSWYQQTPGQGLQFLFEYFSETQRNKGNFPGRFSGRQFSNSRSEMNVSTLELGDSALYLCASSHRWTARKNIQYFGAGTRLSVL.

This clone appeared a few times. The rearrangement links TRBV6-1 to TRBJ1-2; D ambiguous. The CDR3 runs 13 residues. Trimming removed 7 bases at V and 5 bases at J, with 14 bases between. Germline-derived CDR1 and CDR2 are MNHNS and SASEGT. CDR3 protein: CASTSPPDYGYTF. In DNA form, the CDR3 reads TGTGCCAGCACTTCCCCGCCAGATTATGGCTACACCTTC.